This entry describes one T cell receptor beta chain. This record belongs to a study of cytomegalovirus exposure and HLA in healthy donors. Study-level background: The roughly 110 validation repertoires matched the roughly 650 first-cohort repertoires in platform, a later analysis reported.

Trimming at V came to 3 bases and at J to 7 bases, leaving 4 bases not matched to a gene. This CDR3 contains 15 residues. CDR1 is SGHAT, CDR2 FQDESV, per germline (reference sequence). The donors were members of the approximately 130-subject validation cohort (separate from the approximately 730-subject first cohort). Produced via immunoSEQ multiplex PCR; TCRdb's table is partial and in-frame only. This table has roughly 75,000 clones, approximately 93% appearing once. This TCR derives from a man between 18 and 29 years old in good health and CMV-seropositive. The chain employs TRBV11-1 and TRBJ2-1, with TRBD2 matching 12 bases. Sequencing was performed on PBMCs. CDR3 amino acids: CASSLGTSGSNEQFF. For the CDR3, the DNA is TGTGCCAGCAGCTTGGGGACTAGCGGGTCGAATGAGCAGTTCTTC.